These 15 T cell receptor beta chains were sequenced from one sample in a study of chemoradiotherapy in HPV16-positive cancers. Using immunoSEQ multiplex PCR, the repertoire was profiled, and TCRdb retains in-frame clones only, with some absent. In the table there are approximately 6,200 clones, around 90% of which are singletons. Source: blood, taken from a patient who underwent chemoradiotherapy. The receptors were gathered from a human donor with HPV-associated anogenital cancer.

This chain uses TRBV10-2 with TRBJ2-7, with TRBD2 as a possible D gene (6 bases). Trimming left V 8 bases short and J 0 bases short, with 20 bases between. CDR3 length: 16 amino acids. Germline V CDR1 and CDR2: WSHSY, SAAADI. As DNA, the CDR3 is TGCGCCAGCGAGGAGGACTATGAAAAGGACTCCTACGAGCAGTACTTC. Residues: CASEEDYEKDSYEQYF.

This sequence joins TRBV11-2 and TRBJ2-7; D might be TRBD2 (7 bases). Germline CDR1 and CDR2: SGHAT and FQNNGV. The CDR3 has 16 residues. V gave up 0 bases and J gave up 2 bases, with 14 bases separating them. The CDR3 loop is CASSLEWTRDTYEQYF. CDR3 coding DNA: TGTGCCAGCAGCTTAGAATGGACTAGGGACACCTACGAGCAGTACTTC.

V is TRBV5-1 and J is TRBJ2-5; D is undetermined. CDR1 and CDR2 from the germline V gene are SGHRS and YFSETQ. This CDR3 spans 14 amino acids. The V and J ends lost 1 base and 1 base respectively, with 8 bases between them. The CDR3 DNA reads as TGCGCCAGCAGCTTGCGGCAGGCCCAAGAGACCCAGTACTTC. The encoded protein is CASSLRQAQETQYF.

This clone appeared a few times. The chain links TRBV2 to TRBJ1-5; tentatively, D is TRBD1 (5 bases). The CDR3 consists of 15 residues. V shed 3 bases and J shed 1 base, with 10 bases lying between them. Germline assignment: CDR1 SNHLY and CDR2 FYNNEI. CDR3 sequence reads: CASSDEGNSNQPQHF. As DNA, the CDR3 is TGTGCCAGCAGTGATGAGGGGAACAGCAATCAGCCCCAGCATTTT.

CDR3 in DNA: TGTGCCAGCAGTCCAGGTCCAACGTATGGCTACACCTTC. It is translated as CASSPGPTYGYTF. The J gene is TRBJ1-2, the V gene TRBV27; D is ambiguous. Germline V lookup: CDR1 MNHEY, CDR2 SMNVEV (reference sequence). Between the trimmed V and J ends, which lost 5 bases and 5 bases, there was a span of 12 bases. This CDR3 has 13 amino acids.

The chain couples TRBV6-5 to TRBJ1-2; the D is unclear. Germline V gives CDR1 MNHEY, CDR2 SVGAGI. The CDR3 is made up of 12 amino acids. Trimming took 4 bases from V and 4 from J, leaving 7 bases between them. CDR3 protein: CASSSRIYGYTF. In DNA form, the CDR3 reads TGTGCCAGCAGTTCTAGAATCTATGGCTACACCTTC.

This clone showed up just once. The chain has TRBV6-5 and TRBJ2-2; 7 bases align to TRBD1. Germline values: CDR1 MNHEY, CDR2 SVGAGI. CDR3 size: 15 residues. The trim removed 5 bases at V and 3 bases at J, leaving 6 bases unmatched. This CDR3 is CASSPRQGDTGELFF. The CDR3 DNA reads TGTGCCAGCAGTCCCCGCCAGGGGGACACCGGGGAGCTGTTTTTT.

This rearrangement joins TRBV7-9 to TRBJ2-2; TRBD1 agrees at 7 bases. The CDR3 totals 17 residues. Trimming took 4 bases from V and 6 from J; bases not matched to a gene: 14. CDR1 SEHNR and CDR2 FQNEAQ come from the germline V gene (reference sequence). CDR3 sequence reads: CASSSYPRQGTAGELFF. The CDR3 bases are TGTGCCAGCAGCTCCTACCCGAGACAGGGAACGGCCGGGGAGCTGTTTTTT.

The J gene is TRBJ2-6, the V gene TRBV7-3; 8 positions agree with TRBD1. CDR3 size: 19 residues. Trimming took 4 bases from V and 0 from J; bases not matched to a gene: 11. CDR1 and CDR2 from the germline V gene are SGHTA and FQGTGA. CDR3 sequence: CASSSGGAVPRSGANVLTF. CDR3 in DNA: TGTGCCAGCAGCTCAGGGGGCGCGGTTCCCCGCTCTGGGGCCAACGTCCTGACTTTC.

The chain has TRBV6-5 and TRBJ2-5; D is uncertain. Germline assignment: CDR1 MNHEY and CDR2 SVGAGI. Deletions cut 5 bases from V and 5 bases from J, with 12 bases between. The CDR3 runs 13 residues. Written as DNA, the CDR3 is TGTGCCAGCAGTCGAACCCCCGGGGAGACCCAGTACTTC. Translated, it gives CASSRTPGETQYF.

The chain employs TRBV21-1 and TRBJ2-7; the table's D gene call, TRBD1, was not cross checked with the DNA. TRBV21-1 is a known pseudogene. The CDR3 spans 14 residues. This CDR3 is CASSIDRLAYEQYF. The CDR3 DNA is TGTGCCAGCAGCATCGACAGGCTGGCCTACGAGCAGTACTTC.

The chain couples TRBV12-5 to TRBJ2-5, with D perhaps TRBD2 (5 bases). The V gene's germline CDR1 is LGHNT and CDR2 FRNRAP. The CDR3 is 13 amino acids. V lost 3 bases and J 7 bases, leaving 12 bases between the germline ends. The CDR3 nucleotides are TGTGCTAGTGGTTTAGAGGGCTTGGGGACCCAGTACTTC. This codes for CASGLEGLGTQYF.

The chain has TRBV30 and TRBJ2-7; D remains unclear. The CDR3 has 11 residues. Trimming took off 0 bases at V and 7 bases at J, with 7 bases between the two ends. Looked up from germline, CDR1 is GTSNPN and CDR2 is SVGIG (reference sequence). The CDR3 protein is CAWSVREEQYF. DNA for the CDR3: TGTGCCTGGAGTGTACGAGAGGAGCAGTACTTC.

J is TRBJ2-1 and V is TRBV11-3; D perhaps matches TRBD2 (6 bases). The CDR3 spans 16 residues. Per germline, CDR1 SGHNT and CDR2 YENEEA. V gave up 5 bases and J gave up 3 bases, with 17 bases separating them. As DNA, the CDR3 is TGTGCCAGCAGCCCCCCGGTAGCGGACTTCTACAATGAGCAGTTCTTC. Amino acids: CASSPPVADFYNEQFF.

There are a few counts of this clone. This chain connects TRBV19 to TRBJ2-1, with TRBD1 matching 7 bases. V was pared by 2 bases and J by 2 bases, with 3 bases of the junction left unmatched. This CDR3 region has 15 residues. Germline loops: CDR1 LNHDA, CDR2 SQIVND (reference sequence). CDR3 sequence reads: CASSIWTGPYNEQFF. The CDR3 DNA reads as TGTGCCAGTAGTATATGGACAGGTCCCTACAATGAGCAGTTCTTC.